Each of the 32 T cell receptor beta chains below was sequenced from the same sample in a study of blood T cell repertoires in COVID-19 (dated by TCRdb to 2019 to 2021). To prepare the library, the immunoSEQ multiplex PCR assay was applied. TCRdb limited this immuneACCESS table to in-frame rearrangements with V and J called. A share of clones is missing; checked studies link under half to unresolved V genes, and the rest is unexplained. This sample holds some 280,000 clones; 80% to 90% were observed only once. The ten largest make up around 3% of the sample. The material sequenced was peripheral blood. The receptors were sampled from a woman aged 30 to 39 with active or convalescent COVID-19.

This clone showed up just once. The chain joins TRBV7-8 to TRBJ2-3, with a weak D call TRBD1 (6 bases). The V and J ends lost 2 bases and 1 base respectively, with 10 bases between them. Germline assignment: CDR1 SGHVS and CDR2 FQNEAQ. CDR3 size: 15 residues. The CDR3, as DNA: TGTGCCAGCAGCTTACCAGGGGCCGGCACAGATACGCAGTATTTT. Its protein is CASSLPGAGTDTQYF.

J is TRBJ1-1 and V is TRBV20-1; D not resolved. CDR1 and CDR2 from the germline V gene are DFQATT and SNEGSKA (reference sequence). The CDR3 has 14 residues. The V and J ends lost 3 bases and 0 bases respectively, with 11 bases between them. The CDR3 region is CSASWRLLNTEAFF. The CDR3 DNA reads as TGCAGTGCTAGTTGGCGACTGCTGAACACTGAAGCTTTCTTT.

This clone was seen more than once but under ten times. The CDR3 DNA reads as TGTGCCAGCAGTGAACAGGGAGATACGCAGTATTTT. Its protein product is CASSEQGDTQYF. This chain joins TRBV6-1 and TRBJ2-3, with D possibly being TRBD1 (5 bases). The CDR3 has 12 residues. Germline V gene lookup returns CDR1 MNHNS and CDR2 SASEGT. Trimming cost V 2 bases and J 5 bases, with 5 bases left between them.

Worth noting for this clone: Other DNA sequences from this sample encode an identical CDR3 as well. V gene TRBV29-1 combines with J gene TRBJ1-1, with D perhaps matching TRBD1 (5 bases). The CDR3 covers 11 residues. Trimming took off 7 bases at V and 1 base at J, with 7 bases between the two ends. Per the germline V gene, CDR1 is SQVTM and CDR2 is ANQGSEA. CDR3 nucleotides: TGCAGCGCTCAGGGGAACACTGAAGCTTTCTTT. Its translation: CSAQGNTEAFF.

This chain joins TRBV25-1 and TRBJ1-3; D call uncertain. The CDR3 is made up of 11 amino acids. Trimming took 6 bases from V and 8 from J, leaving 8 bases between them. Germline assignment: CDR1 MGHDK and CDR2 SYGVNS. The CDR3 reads CASSPGDTIYF. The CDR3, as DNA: TGTGCCAGCAGCCCCGGAGACACCATATATTTT.

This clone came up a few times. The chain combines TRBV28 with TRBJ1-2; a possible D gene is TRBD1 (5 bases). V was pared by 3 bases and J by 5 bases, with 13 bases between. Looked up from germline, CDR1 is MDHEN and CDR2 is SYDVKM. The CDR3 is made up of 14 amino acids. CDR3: CASSFGVGGYGYTF. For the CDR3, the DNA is TGTGCCAGCAGTTTCGGAGTCGGGGGTTATGGCTACACCTTC.

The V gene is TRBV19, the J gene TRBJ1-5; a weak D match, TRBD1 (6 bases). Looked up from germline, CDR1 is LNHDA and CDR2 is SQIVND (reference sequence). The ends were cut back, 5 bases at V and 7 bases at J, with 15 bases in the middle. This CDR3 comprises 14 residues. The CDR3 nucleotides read TGTGCCAGTAGTCCCACAGGGTCGGGCCAGCCCCAGCATTTT. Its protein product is CASSPTGSGQPQHF.

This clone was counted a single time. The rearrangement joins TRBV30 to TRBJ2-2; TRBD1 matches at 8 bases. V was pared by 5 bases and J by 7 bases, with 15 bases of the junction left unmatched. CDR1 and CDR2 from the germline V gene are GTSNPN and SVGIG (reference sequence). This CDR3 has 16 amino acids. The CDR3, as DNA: TGTGCCTGGTCCCACCCCAGGGGGCCGGGGGTCGGGGAGCTGTTTTTT. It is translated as CAWSHPRGPGVGELFF.

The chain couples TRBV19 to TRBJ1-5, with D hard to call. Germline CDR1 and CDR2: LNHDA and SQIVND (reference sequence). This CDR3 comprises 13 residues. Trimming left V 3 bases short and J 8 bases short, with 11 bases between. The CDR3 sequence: CASSISGSKPQHF. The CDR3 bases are TGTGCCAGTAGTATTTCCGGGTCCAAGCCCCAGCATTTT.

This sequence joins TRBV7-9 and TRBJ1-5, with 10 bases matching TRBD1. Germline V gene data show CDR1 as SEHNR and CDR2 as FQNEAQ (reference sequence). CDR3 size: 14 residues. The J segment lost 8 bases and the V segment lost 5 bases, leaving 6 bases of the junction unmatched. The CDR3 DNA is TGTGCCAGCAGCCGCGGACAGGGGGGGGAGCCCCAGCATTTT. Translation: CASSRGQGGEPQHF.

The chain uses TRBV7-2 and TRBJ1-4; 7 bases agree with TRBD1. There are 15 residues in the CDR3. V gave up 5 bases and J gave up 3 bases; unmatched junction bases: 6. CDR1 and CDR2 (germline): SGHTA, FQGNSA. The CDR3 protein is CASSRAGTANEKLFF. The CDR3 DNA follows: TGTGCCAGCAGCCGGGCCGGGACAGCTAATGAAAAACTGTTTTTT.

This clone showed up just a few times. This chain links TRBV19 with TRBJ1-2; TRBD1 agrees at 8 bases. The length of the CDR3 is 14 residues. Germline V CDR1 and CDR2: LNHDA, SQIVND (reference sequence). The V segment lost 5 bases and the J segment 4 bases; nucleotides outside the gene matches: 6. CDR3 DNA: TGTGCCAGTAGTCCACAGGGGGGGGGCTATGGCTACACCTTC. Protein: CASSPQGGGYGYTF.

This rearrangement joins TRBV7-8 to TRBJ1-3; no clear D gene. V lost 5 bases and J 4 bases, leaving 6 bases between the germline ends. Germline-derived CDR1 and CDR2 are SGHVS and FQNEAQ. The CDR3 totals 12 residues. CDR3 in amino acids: CASSLQGNTIYF. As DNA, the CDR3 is TGTGCCAGCAGCCTACAGGGAAACACCATATATTTT. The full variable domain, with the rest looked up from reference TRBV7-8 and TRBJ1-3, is GAGVSQSPRYKVAKRGQDVALRCDPISGHVSLFWYQQALGQGPEFLTYFQNEAQLDKSGLPSDRFFAERPEGSVSTLKIQRTQQEDSAVYLCASSLQGNTIYFGEGSWLTVV.

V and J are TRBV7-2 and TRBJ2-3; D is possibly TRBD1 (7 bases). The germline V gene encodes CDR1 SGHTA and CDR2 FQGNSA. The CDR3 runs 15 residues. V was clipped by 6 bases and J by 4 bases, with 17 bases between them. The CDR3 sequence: CASRPQGGGADTQYF. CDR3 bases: TGTGCCAGCAGACCTCAGGGGGGCGGGGCAGATACGCAGTATTTT.

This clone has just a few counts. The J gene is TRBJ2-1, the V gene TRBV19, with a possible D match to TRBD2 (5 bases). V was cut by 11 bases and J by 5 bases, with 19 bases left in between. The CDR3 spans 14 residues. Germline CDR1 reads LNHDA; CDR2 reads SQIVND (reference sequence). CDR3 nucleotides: TGTGCCTCATCGGGTTTCGGGGAGCACAATGAGCAGTTCTTC. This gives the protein CASSGFGEHNEQFF.

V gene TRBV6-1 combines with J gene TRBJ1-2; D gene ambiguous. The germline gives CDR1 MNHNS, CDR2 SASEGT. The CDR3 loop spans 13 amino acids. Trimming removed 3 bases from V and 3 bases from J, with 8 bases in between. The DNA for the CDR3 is TGTGCCAGCAGTGACAGGCAGGACTATGGCTACACCTTC. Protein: CASSDRQDYGYTF.

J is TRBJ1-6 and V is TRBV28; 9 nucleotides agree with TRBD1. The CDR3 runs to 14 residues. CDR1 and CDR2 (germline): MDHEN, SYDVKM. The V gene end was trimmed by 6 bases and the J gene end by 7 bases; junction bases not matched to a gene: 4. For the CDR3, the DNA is TGTGCCAGCAGGGGGGACAGGGAAAATTCACCCCTCCACTTT. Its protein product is CASRGDRENSPLHF.

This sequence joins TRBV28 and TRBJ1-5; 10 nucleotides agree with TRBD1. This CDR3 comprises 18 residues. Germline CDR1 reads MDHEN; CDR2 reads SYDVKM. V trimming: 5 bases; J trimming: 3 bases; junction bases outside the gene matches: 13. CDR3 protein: CASSRQGASRAHNQPQHF. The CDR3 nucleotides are TGTGCCAGCAGTAGACAGGGGGCCAGTAGGGCCCACAATCAGCCCCAGCATTTT.

CDR3 amino acids: CASSTPGIPGNTIYF. The CDR3 DNA reads TGTGCCAGCTCGACCCCAGGGATCCCTGGAAACACCATATATTTT. This rearrangement joins TRBV18 to TRBJ1-3, with a tentative D call TRBD1 (5 bases). This CDR3 comprises 15 residues. The V gene lost 6 bases and the J gene lost 2 bases, with 14 bases spanning the gap. Germline-derived CDR1 and CDR2 are KGHSH and LQKENI.

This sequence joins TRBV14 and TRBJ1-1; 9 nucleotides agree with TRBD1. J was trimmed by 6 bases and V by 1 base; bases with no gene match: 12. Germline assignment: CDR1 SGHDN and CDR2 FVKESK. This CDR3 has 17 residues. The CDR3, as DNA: TGTGCCAGCAGCCAAGCCCGACTACAGGGGGCGGTGCCTGAAGCTTTCTTT. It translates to CASSQARLQGAVPEAFF.

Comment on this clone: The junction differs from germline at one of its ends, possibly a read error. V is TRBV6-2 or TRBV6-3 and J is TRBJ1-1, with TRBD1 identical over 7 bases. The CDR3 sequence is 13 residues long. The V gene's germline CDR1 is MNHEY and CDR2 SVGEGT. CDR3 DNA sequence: TGTGCCAGCAGCTCTCTCGGCTCGGCGACAGGGTTATTT. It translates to CASSSLGSATGLF.

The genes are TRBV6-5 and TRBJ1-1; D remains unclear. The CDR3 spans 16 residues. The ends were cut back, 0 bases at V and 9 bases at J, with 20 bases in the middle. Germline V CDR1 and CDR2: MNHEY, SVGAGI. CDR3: CASSYSTGASRPKAFF. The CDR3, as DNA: TGTGCCAGCAGTTACTCGACGGGAGCATCTAGGCCTAAAGCTTTCTTT.

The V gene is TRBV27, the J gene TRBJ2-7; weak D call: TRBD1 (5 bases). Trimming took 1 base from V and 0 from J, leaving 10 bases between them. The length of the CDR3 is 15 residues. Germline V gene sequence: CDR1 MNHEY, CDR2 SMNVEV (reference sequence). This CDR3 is CASSLWQGLSYEQYF. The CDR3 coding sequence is TGTGCCAGCAGTTTATGGCAGGGCCTCTCCTACGAGCAGTACTTC.

CDR3 nucleotides: TGTGCCTGGAGACGCGACAGGGTTGCCTATGGCTACACCTTC. Residues: CAWRRDRVAYGYTF. This chain uses TRBV30 with TRBJ1-2, with 7 bases aligning to TRBD1. CDR3 length equals 14 residues. The V gene end was trimmed by 3 bases and the J gene end by 4 bases; junction bases not matched to a gene: 8. Germline assignment: CDR1 GTSNPN and CDR2 SVGIG (reference sequence).

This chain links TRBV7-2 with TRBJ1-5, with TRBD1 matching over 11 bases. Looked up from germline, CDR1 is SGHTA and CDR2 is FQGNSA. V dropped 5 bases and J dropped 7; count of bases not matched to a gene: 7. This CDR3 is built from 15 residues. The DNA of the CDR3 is TGTGCCAGCAGCCATGGACAGGGGGCAGGGCAGCCCCAGCATTTT. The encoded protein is CASSHGQGAGQPQHF.

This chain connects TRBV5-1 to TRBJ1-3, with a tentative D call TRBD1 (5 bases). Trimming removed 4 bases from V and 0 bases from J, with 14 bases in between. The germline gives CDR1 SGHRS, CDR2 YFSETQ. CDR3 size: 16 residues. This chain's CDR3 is CASSGPGLSSGNTIYF. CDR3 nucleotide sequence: TGCGCCAGCAGCGGACCGGGACTTAGCTCTGGAAACACCATATATTTT.

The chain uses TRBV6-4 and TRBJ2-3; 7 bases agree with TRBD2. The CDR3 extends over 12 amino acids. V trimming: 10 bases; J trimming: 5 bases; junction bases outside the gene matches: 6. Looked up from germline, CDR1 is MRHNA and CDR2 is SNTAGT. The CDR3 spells CATRDYQDTQYF. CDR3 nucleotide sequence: TGTGCCACCCGGGACTACCAAGATACGCAGTATTTT.

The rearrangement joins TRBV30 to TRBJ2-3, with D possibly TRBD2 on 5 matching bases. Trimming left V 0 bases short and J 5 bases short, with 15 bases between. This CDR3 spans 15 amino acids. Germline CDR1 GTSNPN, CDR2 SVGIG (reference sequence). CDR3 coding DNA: TGTGCCTGGAGTGTGGGCGGGTCCCAGGTAGATACGCAGTATTTT. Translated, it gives CAWSVGGSQVDTQYF.

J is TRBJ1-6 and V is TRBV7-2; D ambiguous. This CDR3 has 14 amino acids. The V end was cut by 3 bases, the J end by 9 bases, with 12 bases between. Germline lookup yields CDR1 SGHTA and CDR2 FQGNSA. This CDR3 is CASSLGHESSPLHF. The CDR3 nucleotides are TGTGCCAGCAGCTTGGGCCACGAGAGTTCACCCCTCCACTTT.

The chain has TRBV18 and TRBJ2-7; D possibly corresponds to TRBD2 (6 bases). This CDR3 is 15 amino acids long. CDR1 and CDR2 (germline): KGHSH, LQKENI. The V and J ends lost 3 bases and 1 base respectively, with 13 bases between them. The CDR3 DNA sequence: TGTGCCAGCTCACCCAACACCGGGGGTTCCTACGAGCAGTACTTC. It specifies CASSPNTGGSYEQYF.

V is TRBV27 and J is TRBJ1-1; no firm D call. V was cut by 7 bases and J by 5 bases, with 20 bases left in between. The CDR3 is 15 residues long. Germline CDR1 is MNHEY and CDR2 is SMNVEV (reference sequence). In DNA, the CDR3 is TGTGCCAGCACCACGCCCGGGGTAGGATGGACTGAAGCTTTCTTT. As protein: CASTTPGVGWTEAFF.

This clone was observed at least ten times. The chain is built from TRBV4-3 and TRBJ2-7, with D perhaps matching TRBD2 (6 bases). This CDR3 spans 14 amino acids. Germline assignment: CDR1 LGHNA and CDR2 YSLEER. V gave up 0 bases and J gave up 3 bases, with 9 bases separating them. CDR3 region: CASSQDSGFYEQYF. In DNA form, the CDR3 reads TGCGCCAGCAGCCAAGACAGCGGGTTCTACGAGCAGTACTTC.